Given below is one T cell receptor beta chain in context. Its antigen is currently unknown. Libraries were prepared by immunoSEQ multiplex PCR; TCRdb keeps only in-frame clonotypes and omits some of them. The top ten hold about 7.6% of the sample, which has approximately 40,000 clones, more than 70% seen once. Busulfan-fludarabine conditioning, marrow transplant, and cyclophosphamide on days +3 and +4 were administered. This sample is drawn from a study of T cells after posttransplantation cyclophosphamide. Findings of the study overall: TRB overlap between skin or GI tissue T cells and blood was limited. Later blood repertoires were often dominated by clones from the donor CD8+ memory compartment.

The CDR3 consists of 15 residues. V was clipped by 5 bases and J by 1 base, with 11 bases between them. Germline V gene lookup returns CDR1 SGHVS and CDR2 FQNEAQ. The genes are TRBV7-8 and TRBJ2-2; the D gene is possibly TRBD1 (7 bases). The clonotype comes from a female patient between 40 and 50 years old who received an allogeneic stem cell transplant from a related donor, was CMV-positive, and had no GVHD. Some of the T cells may derive from the graft donor. Source: CD4+ T cells sorted from blood, taken approximately 2,000 days after a stem cell transplant with posttransplant cyclophosphamide. CDR3 sequence reads: CASSPQGGNTGELFF. The CDR3 nucleotides read TGTGCCAGCAGCCCCCAGGGGGGGAACACCGGGGAGCTGTTTTTT.